This T cell receptor (beta chain) appears in the sequencing data of a study of siplizumab effects on memory and regulatory T cells. Only in-frame clones appear in the TCRdb table, and some are missing; sequencing was by immunoSEQ multiplex PCR. This sample carries 95,000 to 130,000 clones, approximately 94% of them seen once, and the ten largest clones take roughly 1.7%. CDR1 and CDR2 (germline): SGHVS, FNYEAQ. This CDR3 spans 15 amino acids. The J segment lost 0 bases and the V segment lost 4 bases, leaving 3 bases of the junction unmatched. Sequenced sample: non-Treg CD4+ T cells sorted from blood. The TCR originated in a human donor in good health. The rearrangement joins TRBV7-6 to TRBJ2-1; 7 nucleotides agree with TRBD1. CDR3 bases: TGTGCCAGCAGCTCCGGGACAGCCTCCTACAATGAGCAGTTCTTC. Translation: CASSSGTASYNEQFF.